A single sample gave rise to the 12 T cell receptor beta chains below, sequenced in a study of technical replicates of blood from a handful of donors. Measured with immunoSEQ multiplex PCR; TCRdb has only the in-frame clones, and not every one. The data show around 71,000 clones, 80% to 95% seen once. The source material was T cells isolated from PBMCs. These receptor sequences come from a human donor in good health.

With respect to this clone: The identical CDR3 is also encoded by other nucleotide sequences in the sample. V is TRBV6-5 and J is TRBJ1-1; D might be TRBD1 (5 bases). V lost 0 bases and J 4 bases, leaving 9 bases between the germline ends. Germline assignment: CDR1 MNHEY and CDR2 SVGAGI. The CDR3 covers 14 residues. In DNA, the CDR3 is TGTGCCAGCAGTTACTCGTTAGGGGCCACTGAAGCTTTCTTT. This codes for CASSYSLGATEAFF.

V gene TRBV10-3 combines with J gene TRBJ2-5; TRBD2 might be the D (6 bases). CDR1 is ENHRY and CDR2 is SYGVKD in the germline V gene. Trimming stripped 0 bases from V and 5 bases from J, with 10 bases between. CDR3 length equals 14 residues. The CDR3, as DNA: TGTGCCATCAGTGAGTCGGGGGGAGCTGAGACCCAGTACTTC. Its translation is CAISESGGAETQYF.

J is TRBJ2-1 and V is TRBV6-5; the D gene is possibly TRBD2 (5 bases). The ends were cut back, 6 bases at V and 7 bases at J, with 16 bases in the middle. From germline, CDR1 is MNHEY and CDR2 SVGAGI. The CDR3 is 14 amino acids. CDR3 DNA: TGTGCCAGCAGGAGCGAGCGGATATGGAATGAGCAGTTCTTC. Translated, it gives CASRSERIWNEQFF.

This CDR3 reads CASSLLDTQYF. In DNA form, the CDR3 reads TGTGCCAGCAGCTTGCTGGATACGCAGTATTTT. The V gene is TRBV5-6, the J gene TRBJ2-3; D unclear. This CDR3 is 11 amino acids long. V lost 1 base and J lost 6, with 3 bases in between. The germline V gene has CDR1 SGHDT and CDR2 YYEEEE.

This chain links TRBV7-2 with TRBJ2-7, with TRBD2 matching 9 bases. Germline V CDR1 and CDR2: SGHTA, FQGNSA. V dropped 4 bases and J dropped 4; count of bases not matched to a gene: 14. The CDR3 consists of 17 residues. CDR3 DNA sequence: TGTGCCAGCAGCTACAACGGGCCGGGACTAGCATCTTACGAGCAGTACTTC. It translates to CASSYNGPGLASYEQYF.

This clone was found once. J is TRBJ2-3 and V is TRBV9, with TRBD2 as a possible D gene (7 bases). Germline CDR1 reads SGDLS; CDR2 reads YYNGEE. V lost 3 bases, J lost 9 bases, and 14 bases lay in between. The CDR3 sequence is 13 residues long. The CDR3 DNA follows: TGTGCCAGCAGCGCCACAGGGCGGGAGACGCAGTATTTT. Translation gives CASSATGRETQYF. The variable domain in full, with the rest retrieved from reference TRBV9 and TRBJ2-3, is DSGVTQTPKHLITATGQRVTLRCSPRSGDLSVYWYQQSLDQGLQFLIQYYNGEERAKGNILERFSAQQFPDLHSELNLSSLELGDSALYFCASSATGRETQYFGPGTRLTVL.

The J gene is TRBJ1-1, the V gene TRBV6-5; 10 bases match TRBD1. With V trimmed by 8 bases and J by 4 bases, 10 bases remained unmatched. Per germline, CDR1 MNHEY and CDR2 SVGAGI. CDR3 length: 15 residues. CDR3 in DNA: TGTGCCAGCCAACTGACAGGGGGCTTGGCCACTGAAGCTTTCTTT. It codes for CASQLTGGLATEAFF.

The chain recombines TRBV9 with TRBJ2-7; TRBD1 is a possible D gene (5 bases). Trimming pared 3 bases from V and 6 bases from J, leaving 13 bases between. Germline V gene data show CDR1 as SGDLS and CDR2 as YYNGEE. The CDR3 sequence is 13 residues long. CDR3 nucleotide sequence: TGTGCCAGCAGCGCTGGGGCCGCGAGCGAGCAGTACTTC. Protein product: CASSAGAASEQYF.

This sequence joins TRBV10-3 and TRBJ1-1, with TRBD1 as a possible D gene (5 bases). The CDR3 is 17 residues long. From germline, CDR1 is ENHRY and CDR2 SYGVKD. Trimming took off 0 bases at V and 4 bases at J, with 18 bases between the two ends. The CDR3 loop reads CAISESRQLEDSTEAFF. CDR3 DNA: TGTGCCATCAGTGAGTCACGACAGCTCGAAGATAGCACTGAAGCTTTCTTT.

The V and J genes are TRBV5-1 and TRBJ1-1; the match to TRBD1 covers 7 bases. CDR3 size: 18 residues. J gave up 0 bases and V 2 bases, and 13 bases lay outside the gene matches. The V gene's germline CDR1 is SGHRS and CDR2 YFSETQ. Here the CDR3 DNA reads TGCGCCAGCAGCTTAACCGGGAGGGGACAGACCATGAACACTGAAGCTTTCTTT. Translating it yields CASSLTGRGQTMNTEAFF.

The chain joins TRBV7-2 to TRBJ2-2; D is perhaps TRBD2 (7 bases). This CDR3 is 17 amino acids long. Trimming pared 5 bases from V and 1 base from J, leaving 17 bases between. Germline V CDR1 and CDR2: SGHTA, FQGNSA. DNA for the CDR3: TGTGCCAGCAGCCATCGGGGGGCGGGAAGGAACACCGGGGAGCTGTTTTTT. It codes for CASSHRGAGRNTGELFF.

The chain joins TRBV7-8 to TRBJ2-7, with D unclear. Germline-derived CDR1 and CDR2 are SGHVS and FQNEAQ. Trimming removed 0 bases from V and 7 bases from J, with 7 bases in between. There are 12 residues in the CDR3. The CDR3 DNA is TGTGCCAGCAGCTTAGCCTCCGAGGAGCAGTACTTC. As protein: CASSLASEEQYF. Together with reference TRBV7-8 and TRBJ2-7, the CDR3 gives the full variable domain: GAGVSQSPRYKVAKRGQDVALRCDPISGHVSLFWYQQALGQGPEFLTYFQNEAQLDKSGLPSDRFFAERPEGSVSTLKIQRTQQEDSAVYLCASSLASEEQYFGPGTRLTVT.